These 3 T cell receptor beta chains were all obtained from the same sample, sequenced in a study of human T cells and chemical hapten exposure. Stated time point: pre-sensitization, week 0. Treatment noted: therapeutic diphenylcyclopropenone sensitization with weekly scalp DPC. TCRdb independently ran MiXCR on the RACE reads; one entry per CDR3 protein. The table shows 250,000 or so distinct CDR3 sequences, with over 8% occurring only once. The specimen comprised whole blood, sampled in connection with sensitization to the hapten diphenylcyclopropenone (DPC). These receptors were collected from a woman in her thirties or forties with alopecia areata. Some clones in this sample may be carry-over from other donors' samples.

The J gene is TRBJ2-7, the V gene TRBV5-1; D might be TRBD2 (6 bases). CDR1 is SGHRS, CDR2 YFSETQ, per germline. The V gene lost 4 bases and the J gene lost 3 bases, with 20 bases spanning the gap. CDR3 length equals 16 residues. CDR3 coding DNA: TGCGCCAGCAGCCGGGGGTTTAGGGAACGAAACTACGAGCAGTACTTC. This gives the protein CASSRGFRERNYEQYF.

The sample holds a few counts of this clonotype. The chain recombines TRBV5-6 with TRBJ2-3; D is perhaps TRBD2 (6 bases). The V and J ends lost 1 base and 7 bases respectively, with 13 bases between them. Germline lookup yields CDR1 SGHDT and CDR2 YYEEEE. CDR3 length equals 14 residues. The CDR3 DNA sequence: TGTGCCAGCAGCTTGTGGGGGGAACCTAATACGCAGTATTTT. Protein: CASSLWGEPNTQYF.

The V and J genes are TRBV29-1 and TRBJ2-2; no clear D gene. The CDR3 runs to 13 residues. Germline V CDR1 and CDR2: SQVTM, ANQGSEA. Trimming removed 4 bases from V and 5 bases from J, with 11 bases in between. CDR3 sequence reads: CSVGMAATGELFF. Written as DNA, the CDR3 is TGCAGCGTTGGTATGGCTGCAACCGGGGAGCTGTTTTTT.